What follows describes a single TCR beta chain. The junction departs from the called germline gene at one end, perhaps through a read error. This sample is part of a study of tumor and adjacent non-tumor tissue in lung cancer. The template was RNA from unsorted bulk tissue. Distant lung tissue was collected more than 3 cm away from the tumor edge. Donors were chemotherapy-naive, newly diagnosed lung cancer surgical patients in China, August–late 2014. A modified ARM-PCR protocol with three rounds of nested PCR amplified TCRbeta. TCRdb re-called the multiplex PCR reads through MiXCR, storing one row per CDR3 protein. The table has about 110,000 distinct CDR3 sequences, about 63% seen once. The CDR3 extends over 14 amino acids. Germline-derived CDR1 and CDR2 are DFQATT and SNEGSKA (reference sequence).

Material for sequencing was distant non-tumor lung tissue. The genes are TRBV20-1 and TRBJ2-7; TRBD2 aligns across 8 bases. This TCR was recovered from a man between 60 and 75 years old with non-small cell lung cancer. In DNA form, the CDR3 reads TGCAGTGCTAGAGAGGGGAGCGGGAGTTACGAGCAGGACTTC. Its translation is CSAREGSGSYEQDF.